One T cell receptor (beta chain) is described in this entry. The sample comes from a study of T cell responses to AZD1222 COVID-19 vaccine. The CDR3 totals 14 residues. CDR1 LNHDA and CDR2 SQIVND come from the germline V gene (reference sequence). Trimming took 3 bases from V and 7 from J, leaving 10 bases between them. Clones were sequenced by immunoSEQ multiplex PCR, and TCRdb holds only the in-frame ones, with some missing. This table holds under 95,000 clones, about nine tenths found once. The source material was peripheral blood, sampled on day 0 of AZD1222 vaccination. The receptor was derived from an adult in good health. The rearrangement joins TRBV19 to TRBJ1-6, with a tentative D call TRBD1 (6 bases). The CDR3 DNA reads TGTGCCAGTAGTATTGCAGGGGTGAATTCACCCCTCCACTTT. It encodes CASSIAGVNSPLHF.